This T cell receptor beta chain derives from a study of shared clonotypes between healthy human individuals. The wider study: For every donor, three CD4 naive, three CD4 memory, two CD8 naive and one CD8 memory plates were used.

Notes on this clone: Its antigen is not known.

Method: immunoSEQ multiplex PCR; TCRdb's copy keeps in-frame clones and lacks some. Among roughly 1,500,000 clones listed, 98% were seen once. This CDR3 region has 15 residues. CDR1 and CDR2 from the germline V gene are SNHLY and FYNNEI. V shed 6 bases and J 7 bases; nucleotides not matched to a gene: 5. Study outcomes and limitations: Rarefaction indicated that sorted-subset sequencing remained incomplete although depth was large. Exclusively blood specimens were collected; tissue repertoires likely differ.

Donors were healthy HIV-negative adults without recent acute infections or vaccinations. The TCR comes from a man aged 25-45 years in good health. The sequencing input was naive CD4+ T cells sorted from blood. Noted subset: CD45RA+ positively selected. The rearrangement uses TRBV2 and TRBJ2-2; 13 positions agree with TRBD2. The CDR3 sequence is CASRGLAGRGGELFF. CDR3 DNA sequence: TGTGCCAGCAGGGGACTAGCGGGAAGGGGCGGGGAGCTGTTTTTT.